The 16 T cell receptor beta chains presented below share a single source sample, sequenced in a study of cytomegalovirus exposure and HLA in healthy donors. PCR primers comprised 60 Vbeta and 13 Jbeta primers. Sequenced by immunoSEQ multiplex PCR; TCRdb stores in-frame clones only, minus some. This table holds about 150,000 clones, under 80% found once. The source material was PBMCs. The source is a man in his thirties or forties in good health and CMV-seronegative.

The chain joins TRBV6-1 to TRBJ1-6; D ambiguous. Germline-derived CDR1 and CDR2 are MNHNS and SASEGT. Trimming cost V 3 bases and J 4 bases, with 7 bases left between them. This CDR3 has 14 residues. The CDR3 coding sequence is TGTGCCAGCAGTGAGCAGTATTATAATTCACCCCTCCACTTT. The encoded protein is CASSEQYYNSPLHF.

This clone was observed a few times. J is TRBJ2-1 and V is TRBV5-4; the D gene is possibly TRBD1 (6 bases). The CDR3 totals 14 residues. V was shortened by 2 bases and J by 3 bases, with 9 bases between the two germline ends. Germline assignment: CDR1 SGHNT and CDR2 YYREEE (reference sequence). For the CDR3, the DNA is TGTGCCAGCAGCTTCAGGGGCTTCTACAATGAGCAGTTCTTC. Residues: CASSFRGFYNEQFF.

The chain joins TRBV21-1 to TRBJ1-2; the DNA was not compared with TRBD1, the D call given in the table. TRBV21-1 is reported as a pseudogene. The CDR3 is made up of 13 amino acids. The CDR3 loop reads CASSDRGMDGYTF. The CDR3 DNA reads as TGTGCCAGCAGTGACAGGGGGATGGATGGCTACACCTTC.

Notes on this clone: Mismatch with germline at one junction end may stem from a read error. The chain recombines TRBV7-2 with TRBJ2-4; 9 nucleotides line up with TRBD1. The germline CDR1 and CDR2 sequences are SGHTA and FQGNSA. This CDR3 has 13 amino acids. The CDR3 region is CASSPRGTGKADF. CDR3 bases: TGTGCCAGCAGCCCCCGGGGGACAGGGAAGGCTGACTTC.

V and J are TRBV7-9 and TRBJ2-1, with D maybe TRBD1 (5 bases). Germline V CDR1 and CDR2: SEHNR, FQNEAQ (reference sequence). The V gene lost 0 bases and the J gene lost 0 bases, with 6 bases spanning the gap. The CDR3 runs 15 residues. As DNA, the CDR3 is TGTGCCAGCAGCTTAGCGGGGCCCTCCTACAATGAGCAGTTCTTC. Protein sequence: CASSLAGPSYNEQFF. The full variable domain, its missing parts supplied by reference TRBV7-9 and TRBJ2-1, is DTGVSQNPRHKITKRGQNVTFRCDPISEHNRLYWYRQTLGQGPEFLTYFQNEAQLEKSRLLSDRFSAERPKGSFSTLEIQRTEQGDSAMYLCASSLAGPSYNEQFFGPGTRLTVL.

V usage is TRBV7-2 and J usage is TRBJ2-7, with TRBD1 matching 8 bases. The ends lost 5 bases at V and 4 bases at J; junction bases unmatched: 7. This CDR3 comprises 14 residues. Germline CDR1 and CDR2: SGHTA and FQGNSA. The CDR3 DNA reads TGTGCCAGCAGCCGGACAGGGAGAATTTACGAGCAGTACTTC. As protein: CASSRTGRIYEQYF.

This clone was recorded only once. This chain uses TRBV5-1 with TRBJ1-6; D ambiguous. V dropped 6 bases and J dropped 8 bases, with 18 bases sitting between them. The CDR3 loop spans 15 amino acids. Looked up from germline, CDR1 is SGHRS and CDR2 is YFSETQ. The CDR3 bases are TGCGCCAGCACCGGAGGTCGGCGGCCTGATTCACCCCTCCACTTT. Translation: CASTGGRRPDSPLHF.

The rearrangement uses TRBV6-5 and TRBJ2-7; 7 nucleotides agree with TRBD1. This CDR3 region has 13 residues. After removal of 6 bases from V and 7 bases from J, the junction contained 9 bases not matched to a gene. CDR1 is MNHEY and CDR2 is SVGAGI in the germline V gene. The CDR3 coding sequence is TGTGCCAGCAGAGATGCAGGGGGTCTGGAGCAGTACTTC. This gives the protein CASRDAGGLEQYF.

This clone was detected only a few times. The V call is TRBV6-6, the J call TRBJ1-6; 9 bases line up with TRBD1. J lost 10 bases, V lost 4 bases, and 8 bases had no gene match. Germline loops: CDR1 MNHNY, CDR2 SVGAGI (reference sequence). The CDR3 length is 15 residues. The DNA for the CDR3 is TGTGCCAGCAGTTCCGGGACAGGGAATGTGTCACCCCTCCACTTT. Translation gives CASSSGTGNVSPLHF.

This clone came up a few times. The V and J genes are TRBV5-1 and TRBJ2-7; TRBD1 agrees at 9 bases. Trimming cost V 4 bases and J 7 bases; bases outside gene matches: 9. Germline-derived CDR1 and CDR2 are SGHRS and YFSETQ. CDR3 size: 14 residues. The CDR3 region is CASSAGQGNGEQYF. As DNA, the CDR3 is TGCGCCAGCAGCGCCGGACAGGGGAATGGGGAGCAGTACTTC.

The chain links TRBV21-1 to TRBJ2-4; TRBD2, the D gene given by the table, was not confirmed from the DNA. TRBV21-1 is a pseudogene segment. The CDR3 covers 12 residues. The CDR3 region has the DNA TGTGCCAGCAGACGGGGGGGAGACATTCAGTACTTC. Encoded protein: CASRRGGDIQYF.

The rearrangement uses TRBV6-1 and TRBJ1-3; D gene unclear. In germline, CDR1 is MNHNS, CDR2 SASEGT. V lost 7 bases and J lost 0, with 13 bases in between. The CDR3 is made up of 15 amino acids. The CDR3 here is CASTKGLASGNTIYF. The CDR3 DNA follows: TGTGCCAGCACCAAAGGACTGGCCTCTGGAAACACCATATATTTT.

The chain employs TRBV6-1 and TRBJ2-7, with TRBD2 as a possible D gene (5 bases). CDR3 size: 12 residues. Germline V gives CDR1 MNHNS, CDR2 SASEGT. The V and J ends lost 8 bases and 2 bases respectively, with 10 bases between them. This CDR3 reads CASRGPPYEQYF. In nucleotides, the CDR3 is TGTGCCAGCCGCGGGCCCCCCTACGAGCAGTACTTC.

The chain combines TRBV11-1 with TRBJ2-3; D is perhaps TRBD1 (7 bases). CDR1 is SGHAT, CDR2 FQDESV, per germline (reference sequence). The CDR3 length is 16 residues. Trimming took off 4 bases at V and 3 bases at J, with 17 bases between the two ends. The CDR3 DNA reads TGTGCCAGCAGCTCAGGGGGACTTTTCCTTACAGATACGCAGTATTTT. Amino acids: CASSSGGLFLTDTQYF.

This clone showed up just a few times. The chain uses TRBV7-6 and TRBJ1-3; D is undetermined. Germline lookup yields CDR1 SGHVS and CDR2 FNYEAQ. The CDR3 has 16 amino acids. Trimming removed 1 base from V and 3 bases from J, with 13 bases in between. CDR3 DNA: TGTGCCAGCAGCTTAGAGGAACCCGGCGGTGGAAACACCATATATTTT. This gives the protein CASSLEEPGGGNTIYF. The whole variable domain, filled in from reference TRBV7-6 and TRBJ1-3, reads GAGVSQSPRYKVTKRGQDVALRCDPISGHVSLYWYRQALGQGPEFLTYFNYEAQQDKSGLPNDRFSAERPEGSISTLTIQRTEQRDSAMYRCASSLEEPGGGNTIYFGEGSWLTVV.

This clone has just one count. J is TRBJ1-5 and V is TRBV27; 10 bases are a match to TRBD1. This CDR3 is 15 amino acids long. V lost 6 bases to trimming and J lost 6 bases; unmatched junction nucleotides: 8. Germline V gene sequence: CDR1 MNHEY, CDR2 SMNVEV (reference sequence). CDR3 nucleotides: TGTGCCAGCAGGCTTGGGACAGGGGTTTTTCAGCCCCAGCATTTT. Protein product: CASRLGTGVFQPQHF.